This TCR beta chain was obtained from a study of T cell changes during pregnancy in multiple sclerosis. Assay: immunoSEQ multiplex PCR; the TCRdb copy retains only in-frame clones and omits some. Here the sample spans about 48,000 clones, almost 95% being singletons. The CDR3 extends over 15 amino acids. CDR1 is MNHEY, CDR2 SVGAGI, per germline. The ends were cut back, 7 bases at V and 0 bases at J, with 15 bases in the middle. This TCR was sampled from a female donor in good health, enrolled as a control in a pregnancy study. This sequence joins TRBV6-5 and TRBJ1-1; D not resolved. The sample in question was CD4+ T cells from peripheral blood mononuclear cells, obtained in the second trimester of pregnancy. CDR3 sequence reads: CASIKHRDLNTEAFF. The DNA for the CDR3 is TGTGCCAGCATTAAGCACCGGGATTTGAACACTGAAGCTTTCTTT.